Described below is a single T cell receptor (beta chain) sequence and its context. As processed by the authors: By means of reference gene primer amplification, nucleated cell counts were estimated. TCRdb's copy holds only in-frame clones and misses some; the assay was immunoSEQ multiplex PCR. Clone size and V and J calls were adopted from that table, with D and trimming inferred from the DNA. The sample lists more than 85,000 clones; 70% to 90% were seen once. From germline, CDR1 is SGDLS and CDR2 YYNGEE. CDR3 length: 16 amino acids. Trimming cost V 0 bases and J 3 bases; bases outside gene matches: 3. The record originates from a study of blood T cell repertoires in COVID-19. The overall study: PBMCs, B-cell-depleted T cells, or T cells provided the cDNA or gDNA that made up the material.

The clonotype originates from a middle-aged man with active COVID-19. Sequenced material: peripheral blood. The chain couples TRBV9 to TRBJ2-1; TRBD2 matches 10 bases. CDR3 coding DNA: TGTGCCAGCAGCGTAGGTAGCGGGGGGCGCTACAATGAGCAGTTCTTC. Its translation is CASSVGSGGRYNEQFF.